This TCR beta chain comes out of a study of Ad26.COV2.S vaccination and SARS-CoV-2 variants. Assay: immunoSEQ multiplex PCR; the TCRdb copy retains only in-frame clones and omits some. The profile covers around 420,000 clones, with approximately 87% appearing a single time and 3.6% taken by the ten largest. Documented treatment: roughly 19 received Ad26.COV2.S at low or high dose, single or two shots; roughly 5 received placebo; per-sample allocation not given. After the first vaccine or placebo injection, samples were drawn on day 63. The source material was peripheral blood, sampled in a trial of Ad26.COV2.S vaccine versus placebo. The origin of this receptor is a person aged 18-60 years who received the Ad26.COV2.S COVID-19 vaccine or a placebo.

The CDR3 region has the DNA TGTGCCAGCACCAGAGCTTCAGCAGGGTTGGAGGAGAGGAACTATGGCTACACCTTC. Translating it yields CASTRASAGLEERNYGYTF. The rearrangement uses TRBV7-2 and TRBJ1-2, with D possibly being TRBD1 (5 bases). Per the germline V gene, CDR1 is SGHTA and CDR2 is FQGNSA. The length of the CDR3 is 19 residues. The V gene lost 7 bases and the J gene lost 2 bases, with 29 bases spanning the gap.